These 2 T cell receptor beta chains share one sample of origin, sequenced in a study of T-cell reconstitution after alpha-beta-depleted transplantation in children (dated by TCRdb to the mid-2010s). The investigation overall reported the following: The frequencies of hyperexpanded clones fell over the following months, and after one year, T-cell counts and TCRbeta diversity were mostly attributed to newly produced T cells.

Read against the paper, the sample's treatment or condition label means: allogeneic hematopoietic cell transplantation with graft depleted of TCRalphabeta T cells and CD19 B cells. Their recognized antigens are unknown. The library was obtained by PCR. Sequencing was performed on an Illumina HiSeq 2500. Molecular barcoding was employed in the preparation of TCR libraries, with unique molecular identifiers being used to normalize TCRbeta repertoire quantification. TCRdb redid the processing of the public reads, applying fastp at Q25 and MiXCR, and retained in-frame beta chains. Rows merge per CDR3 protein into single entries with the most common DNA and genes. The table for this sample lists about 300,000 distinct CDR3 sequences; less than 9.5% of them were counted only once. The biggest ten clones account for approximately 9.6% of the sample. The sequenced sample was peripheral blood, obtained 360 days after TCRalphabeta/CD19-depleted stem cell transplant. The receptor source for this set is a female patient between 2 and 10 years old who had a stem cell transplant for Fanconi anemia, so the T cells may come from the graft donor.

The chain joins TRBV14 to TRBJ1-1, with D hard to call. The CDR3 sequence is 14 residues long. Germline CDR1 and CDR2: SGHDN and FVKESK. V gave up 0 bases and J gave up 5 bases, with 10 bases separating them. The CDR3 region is CASSQDTRVTEAFF. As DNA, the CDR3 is TGTGCCAGCAGCCAAGACACCCGGGTGACTGAAGCTTTCTTT.

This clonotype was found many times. The CDR3: CASSFPDYGYTF. The CDR3 coding sequence is TGTGCCAGCAGTTTTCCCGACTATGGCTACACCTTC. The chain couples TRBV12-3 or TRBV12-4 to TRBJ1-2; D is undetermined. With 3 bases removed from V and 3 bases from J, the gap between germline ends came to 5 bases. The CDR3 is made up of 12 amino acids.